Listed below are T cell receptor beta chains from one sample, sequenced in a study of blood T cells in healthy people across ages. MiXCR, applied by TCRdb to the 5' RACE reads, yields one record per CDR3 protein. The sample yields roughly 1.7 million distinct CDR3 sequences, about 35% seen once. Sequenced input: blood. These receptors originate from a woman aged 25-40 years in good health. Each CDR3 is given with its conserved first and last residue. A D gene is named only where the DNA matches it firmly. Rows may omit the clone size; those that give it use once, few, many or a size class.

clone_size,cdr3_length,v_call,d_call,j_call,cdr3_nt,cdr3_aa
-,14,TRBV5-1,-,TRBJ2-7,TGCGCCAGCAGCTCTTGGACTATTCAAGAGACCCGGTACTTC,CASSSWTIQETRYF
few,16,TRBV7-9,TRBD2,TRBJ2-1,TGTGCCAGCAGTTCGACCGGGACTAGCGTGTGGTATGAGCAGTTCTTC,CASSSTGTSVWYEQFF
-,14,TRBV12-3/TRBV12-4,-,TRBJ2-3,TGTGCCAGCAGTTTAAGCCTAGCTTCAGATGCGCAGTATTTT,CASSLSLASDAQYF
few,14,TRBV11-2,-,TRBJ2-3,TGTGCCAGCAGCTTAGATAGGTGGGCAGATACGCAGTATTTT,CASSLDRWADTQYF
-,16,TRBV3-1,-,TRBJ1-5,TGTGCCAGCAGCCAAGATTGGGGGGTAGGCAATCAGCCCCAGCATTTT,CASSQDWGVGNQPQHF
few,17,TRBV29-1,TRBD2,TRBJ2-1,TGCAGCGTTGATAAGGGACTAGCGCTAAGAAGACTCAATGAGCAGTTCTTC,CSVDKGLALRRLNEQFF
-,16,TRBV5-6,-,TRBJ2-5,TGTGCCAGCAGCTTCTTGAGTACCCGATACCAAGAGACCCAGTACTTC,CASSFLSTRYQETQYF
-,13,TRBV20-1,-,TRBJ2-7,TGCAGTGCTAGCGGTAGGTTAGCCCACGAGCAGTACTTC,CSASGRLAHEQYF
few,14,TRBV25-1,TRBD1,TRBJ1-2,TGTGCCGGCAGTTCCGGACAGGGGGACTATGGCTACACCTTC,CAGSSGQGDYGYTF
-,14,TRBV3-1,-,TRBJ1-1,TGTGCCAGCAGCCCTACCGGGTCATCCACTGAAGCTTTCTTT,CASSPTGSSTEAFF
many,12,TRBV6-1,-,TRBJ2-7,TGTGCCAGCAGTTCAGATTACTACGAGCAGTACTTC,CASSSDYYEQYF
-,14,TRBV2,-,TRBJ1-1,TGTGCCAGCAGTGAAGGACGCACGAACACTGAAGCTTTCTTT,CASSEGRTNTEAFF
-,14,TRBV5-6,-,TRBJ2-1,TGTGCCAGCAGCCCTGGCGCTAGGCCCAATGAGCAGTTCTTC,CASSPGARPNEQFF
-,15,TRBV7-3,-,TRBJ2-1,TGTGCCAGCAGTCGTTCTTTAAGCTCCTACAATGAGCAGTTCTTC,CASSRSLSSYNEQFF
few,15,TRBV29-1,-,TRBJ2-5,TGCAGCGTCACCACCCCGCTAGCGTATCAAGAGACCCAGTACTTC,CSVTTPLAYQETQYF
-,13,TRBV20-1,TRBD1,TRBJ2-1,TGCAGTGCCAACAGGGGAACCTACAATGAGCAGTTCTTC,CSANRGTYNEQFF
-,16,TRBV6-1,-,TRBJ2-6,TGTGCCGCGTGGCGCCAGGGCAGTGGTGGGGCCAACGTCCTGACTTTC,CAAWRQGSGGANVLTF
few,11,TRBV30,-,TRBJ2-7,TGTGCCTGGAGTGGAGGGGGGGAGCAGTACTTC,CAWSGGGEQYF
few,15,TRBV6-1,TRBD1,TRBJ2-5,TGTGCCAGTACCGACGGGACAGGGTACCAAGAGACCCAGTACTTC,CASTDGTGYQETQYF
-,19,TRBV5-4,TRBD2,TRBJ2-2,TGTGCCAGCAGTTTGGAATTGGCGGGCGCTAGCGGAACCATGGGGGAGCTGTTTTTT,CASSLELAGASGTMGELFF
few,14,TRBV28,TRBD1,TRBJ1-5,TGTGCCAGCAGTCGGACAGGGCGAACTCAGCCCCAGCATTTT,CASSRTGRTQPQHF
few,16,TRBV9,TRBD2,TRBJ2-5,TGTGCCAGCAGCGATAGCGGGAGGGCCCATGGAGAGACCCAGTACTTC,CASSDSGRAHGETQYF
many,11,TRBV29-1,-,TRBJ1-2,TGCAGCGTTGAAGATCTCTATGGCTACACCTTC,CSVEDLYGYTF
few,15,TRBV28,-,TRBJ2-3,TGTGCCAGCAGTTTTGGTCACGCCTCGGGAGATACGCAGTATTTT,CASSFGHASGDTQYF
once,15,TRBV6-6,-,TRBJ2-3,TGTGCCAGCAGAGGAGGGGAAAAAAACACAGATACGCAGTGTTTT,CASRGGEKNTDTQCF
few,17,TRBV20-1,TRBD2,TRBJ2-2,TGCAGTGCTACCCTTGGGGGGCGGGGGGTAAACACCGGGGAGCTGTTTTTT,CSATLGGRGVNTGELFF
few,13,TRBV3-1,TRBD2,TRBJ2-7,TGTGCCAGCAGCCGCCGACTAGCTAACGAGCAGTACTTC,CASSRRLANEQYF
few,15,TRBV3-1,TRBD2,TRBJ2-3,TGTGCCAGCAGCCAAGAAACTAGCGGGGGAAATACGCAGTATTTT,CASSQETSGGNTQYF
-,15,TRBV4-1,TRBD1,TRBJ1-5,TGCGCCAGCAGCCACGGACAGGGGGCGAATCAGCCCCAGCATTTT,CASSHGQGANQPQHF
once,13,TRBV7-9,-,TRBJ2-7,TGTGCCAGCAGCTTAGCCTGCAGGGACGAGCAGTACTTC,CASSLACRDEQYF
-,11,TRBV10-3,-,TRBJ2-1,TGTGCCATCAGTGAGCCCAATGAGCAGTTCTTC,CAISEPNEQFF
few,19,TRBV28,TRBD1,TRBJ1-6,TGTGCCAGCAGCCCGCCGGGCAGGGGGGCCTGGACCTATAATTCACCCCTCCACTTT,CASSPPGRGAWTYNSPLHF
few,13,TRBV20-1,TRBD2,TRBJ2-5,TGCAGTGCTGGAGGGACTAGCGGGGAGACCCAGTACTTC,CSAGGTSGETQYF
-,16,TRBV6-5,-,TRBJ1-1,TGTGCCAGCAGTCCCAAGGAGAGGGTGCGGAACACTGAAGCTTTCTTT,CASSPKERVRNTEAFF
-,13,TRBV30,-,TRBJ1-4,TGTGCCTGGAGCCCCGGGACCCATGAAAAACTGTTTTTT,CAWSPGTHEKLFF
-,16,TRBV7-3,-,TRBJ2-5,TGTGCCAGCAGCGCCCTAGTCGCCGGTGTCCGGGAGACCCAGTACTTC,CASSALVAGVRETQYF
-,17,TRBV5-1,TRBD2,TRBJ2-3,TGCGCCAGCACCCCTGGTAGCGGGGGGTTTAGCACAGATACGCAGTATTTT,CASTPGSGGFSTDTQYF
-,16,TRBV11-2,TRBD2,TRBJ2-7,TGTGCCAGCAGCTCCAGGTGGATAGCGGGGGTCTACGAGCAGTACTTC,CASSSRWIAGVYEQYF
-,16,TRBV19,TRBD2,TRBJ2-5,TGTGCCAGTAGGCCCCTCGGGGCGGGAGGCCAAGAGACCCAGTACTTC,CASRPLGAGGQETQYF
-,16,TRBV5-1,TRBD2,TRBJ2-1,TGCGCCAGCAGCCTACGTGGACTAGCGATGAACAATGAGCAGTTCTTC,CASSLRGLAMNNEQFF
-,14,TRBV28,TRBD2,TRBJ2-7,TGTGCCACAATTGGACTAGCGGGAAGGTACGAGCAGTACTTC,CATIGLAGRYEQYF
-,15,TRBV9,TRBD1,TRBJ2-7,TGTGCCAGCAACGTAACAGGGGGCCCCTCCTACGAGCAGTACTTC,CASNVTGGPSYEQYF
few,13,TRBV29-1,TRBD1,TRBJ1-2,TGCAGCGGGGGGACAGGGGGAGGCTATGGCTACACCTTC,CSGGTGGGYGYTF
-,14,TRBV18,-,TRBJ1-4,TGTGCCAGCTCACCACAGGGCGTTGATGAAAAACTGTTTTTT,CASSPQGVDEKLFF
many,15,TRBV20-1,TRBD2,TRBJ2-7,TGCAGTGCTAGACGCGGGGCTAGCGGTTCCTACGAGCAGTACTTC,CSARRGASGSYEQYF
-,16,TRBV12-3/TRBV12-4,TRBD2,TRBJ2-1,TGTGCCAGCAGTTTAGCGCCTCTAGCGGGATACAATGAGCGGTTCTTC,CASSLAPLAGYNERFF
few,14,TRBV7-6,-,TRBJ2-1,TGTGCCAGCAGCTTAGGGGCCAGCGACAATGAGCAGTTCTTC,CASSLGASDNEQFF
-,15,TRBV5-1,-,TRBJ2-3,TGCGCCAGCAGCTTGGGACAGGCCATCACAGATACGCAGTATTTT,CASSLGQAITDTQYF
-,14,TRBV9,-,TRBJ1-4,TGTGCCAGCAGCGGCGACGGATTAGATGAAAAACTGTTTTTT,CASSGDGLDEKLFF
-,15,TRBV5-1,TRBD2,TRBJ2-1,TGCGCCAGCGGATTAGGACTAGCGGGTACGGATGAGCAGTTCTTC,CASGLGLAGTDEQFF
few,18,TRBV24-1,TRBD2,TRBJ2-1,TGTGCCACCAGTGATCCCCTCGGGACTAGCGGGACCTACAATGAGCAGTTCTTC,CATSDPLGTSGTYNEQFF
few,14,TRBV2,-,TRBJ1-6,TGTGCCAGCCGCTTACTGACGCCTAATTCACCCCTCCACTTT,CASRLLTPNSPLHF
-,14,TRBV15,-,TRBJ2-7,TGTGCCACCAGCACAACGTCGCAAACCTACGAGCAGTACTTC,CATSTTSQTYEQYF
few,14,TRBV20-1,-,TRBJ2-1,TGCAGTGCTAGAGCGGATATGTCCTACAATGAGCAGTTCTTC,CSARADMSYNEQFF